This T cell receptor (beta chain) originates from a study of glioma-infiltrating T cells after dendritic cell vaccination. Study-wide context: Between about 2002 and 2013, patients got autologous tumor lysate-pulsed dendritic cell vaccines.

Per germline, CDR1 SGHRS and CDR2 YFSETQ. The CDR3 loop spans 15 amino acids. Trimming took 4 bases from V and 0 from J; bases not matched to a gene: 4. Sequencing used immunoSEQ multiplex PCR; TCRdb keeps in-frame clones, though not all of them. The sample shows approximately 100,000 clones, about four fifths of them seen only once. Fresh-frozen tumor tissue and more than two years of survival data were available for all. The sequencing used blood, collected before dendritic cell vaccination. The chain carries TRBV5-1 and TRBJ1-1, with 9 bases identical to TRBD1. The sequence derives from a human donor with glioblastoma. CDR3 sequence (DNA): TGCGCCAGCAGCCCGGGACAGGGACTGAACACTGAAGCTTTCTTT. Translation gives CASSPGQGLNTEAFF. The variable domain in full, completed from reference TRBV5-1 and TRBJ1-1, reads KAGVTQTPRYLIKTRGQQVTLSCSPISGHRSVSWYQQTPGQGLQFLFEYFSETQRNKGNFPGRFSGRQFSNSRSEMNVSTLELGDSALYLCASSPGQGLNTEAFFGQGTRLTVV.